This T cell receptor (beta chain) emerged from a study of beta chain features in type 1 diabetes. Markers CD45RO/CCR7/CD25/CD127/CD95/CD27 served to sort CD4+ naive, central memory, regulatory and stem cell-like memory cells. About this clone itself: Its antigen is unidentified.

Trimming took off 6 bases at V and 3 bases at J, with 8 bases between the two ends. This CDR3 region has 13 residues. From germline, CDR1 is SGHTA and CDR2 FQGTGA. General study points: Among patients, naive, central memory and Treg TCRB repertoires appeared more similar than among healthy donors. Type 1 diabetes patients showed a moderate but significant shortening of TCRB CDR3s in all four CD4+ subsets. For patients and controls alike, PCR might favor shorter templates to the same degree.

The study reverse transcribed the entire isolated RNA, so it sequenced expressed TCRB transcripts. This table comes from immunoSEQ multiplex PCR, and its TCRdb copy is limited to in-frame clones, with some not included. The sample yields some 700,000 clones, roughly 13% seen once. The sample was naive CD4+ T cells from blood. The J gene is TRBJ2-2, the V gene TRBV7-3; D gene uncertain. The receptor's source is a man aged 18 to 29 with type 1 diabetes. The CDR3 region is CASRGWDTGELFF. The CDR3, as DNA: TGTGCCAGCAGGGGTTGGGACACCGGGGAGCTGTTTTTT. The variable domain in full, completed from reference TRBV7-3 and TRBJ2-2, reads GAGVSQTPSNKVTEKGKYVELRCDPISGHTALYWYRQSLGQGPEFLIYFQGTGAADDSGLPNDRFFAVRPEGSVSTLKIQRTERGDSAVYLCASRGWDTGELFFGEGSRLTVL.